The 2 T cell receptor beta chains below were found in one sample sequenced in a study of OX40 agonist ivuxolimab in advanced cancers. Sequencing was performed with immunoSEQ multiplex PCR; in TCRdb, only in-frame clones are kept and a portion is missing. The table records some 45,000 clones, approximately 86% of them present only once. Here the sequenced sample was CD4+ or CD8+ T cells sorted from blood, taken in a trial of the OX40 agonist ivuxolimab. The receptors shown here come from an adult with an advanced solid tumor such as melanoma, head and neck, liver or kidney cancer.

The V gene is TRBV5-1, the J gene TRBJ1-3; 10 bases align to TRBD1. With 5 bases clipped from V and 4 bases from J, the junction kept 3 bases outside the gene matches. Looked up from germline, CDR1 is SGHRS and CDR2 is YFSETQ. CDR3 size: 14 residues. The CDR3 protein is CASSDRGQGNTIYF. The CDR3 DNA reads TGCGCCAGCAGTGACAGGGGGCAAGGAAACACCATATATTTT.

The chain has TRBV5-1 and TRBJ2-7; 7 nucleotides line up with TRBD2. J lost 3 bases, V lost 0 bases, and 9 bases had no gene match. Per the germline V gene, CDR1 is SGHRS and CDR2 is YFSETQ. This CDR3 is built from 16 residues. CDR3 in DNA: TGCGCCAGCAGCTTGGGGTCTAGCGGCGGTTTCTACGAGCAGTACTTC. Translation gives CASSLGSSGGFYEQYF. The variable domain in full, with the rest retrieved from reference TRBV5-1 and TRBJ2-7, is KAGVTQTPRYLIKTRGQQVTLSCSPISGHRSVSWYQQTPGQGLQFLFEYFSETQRNKGNFPGRFSGRQFSNSRSEMNVSTLELGDSALYLCASSLGSSGGFYEQYFGPGTRLTVT.